This TCR beta chain was identified in a study of T cells in localized non-small cell lung cancer. A note on this clone: Its target is unknown.

Study findings and constraints: Uninvolved adjacent lung showed the highest T cell clonality, exceeding tumor. The appearance of a median around 57 of the top 100 tumor clones was seen in adjacent lung. As only one tumor region underwent sequencing, heterogeneity remains possible. Longer overall survival was linked to higher blood T cell density.

Generated by immunoSEQ multiplex PCR, the TCRdb table keeps only in-frame clones and is missing some. The sample lists 30,000 to 40,000 clones; around 85% were seen once. This clonotype was obtained from a man aged 40 to 69 with stage I lung adenocarcinoma. The sequencing here drew on peripheral blood, taken before any cancer treatment.

The CDR3 is CASRGLGQGNQPQHF. For the CDR3, the DNA is TGTGCCAGCAGGGGACTGGGACAGGGTAATCAGCCCCAGCATTTT. The chain is built from TRBV6-6 and TRBJ1-5, with 9 bases lining up with TRBD1. This CDR3 is 15 amino acids long. In germline, CDR1 is MNHNY, CDR2 SVGAGI (reference sequence). Unmatched junction bases numbered 7, after V lost 6 bases and J lost 4 bases.